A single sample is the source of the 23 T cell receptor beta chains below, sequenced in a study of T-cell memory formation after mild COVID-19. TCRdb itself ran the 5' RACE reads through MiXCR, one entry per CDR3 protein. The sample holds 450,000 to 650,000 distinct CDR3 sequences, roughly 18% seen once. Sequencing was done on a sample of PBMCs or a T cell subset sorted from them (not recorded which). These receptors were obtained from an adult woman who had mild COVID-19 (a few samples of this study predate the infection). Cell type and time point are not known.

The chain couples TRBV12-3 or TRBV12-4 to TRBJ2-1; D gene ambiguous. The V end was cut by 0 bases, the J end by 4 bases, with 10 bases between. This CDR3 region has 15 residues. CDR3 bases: TGTGCCAGCAGTTTAGCGGACGGAAGTTACAATGAGCAGTTCTTC. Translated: CASSLADGSYNEQFF.

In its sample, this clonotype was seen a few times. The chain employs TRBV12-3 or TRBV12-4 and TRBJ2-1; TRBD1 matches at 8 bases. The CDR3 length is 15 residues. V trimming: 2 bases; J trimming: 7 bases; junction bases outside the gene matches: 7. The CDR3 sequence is CASSLTPTGVNEQFF. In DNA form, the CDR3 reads TGTGCCAGCAGTTTAACACCGACAGGGGTTAATGAGCAGTTCTTC.

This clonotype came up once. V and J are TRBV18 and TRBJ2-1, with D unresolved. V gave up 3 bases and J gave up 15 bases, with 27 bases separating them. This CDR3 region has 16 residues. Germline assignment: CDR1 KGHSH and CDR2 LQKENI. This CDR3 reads CASSPPSVHAVEERFF. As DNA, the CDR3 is TGTGCCAGCTCACCCCCATCGGTCCATGCGGTAGAAGAACGGTTCTTC.

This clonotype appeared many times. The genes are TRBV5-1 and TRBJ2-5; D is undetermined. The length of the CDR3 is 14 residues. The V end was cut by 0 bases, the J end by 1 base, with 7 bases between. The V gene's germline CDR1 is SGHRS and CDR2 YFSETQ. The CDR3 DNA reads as TGCGCCAGCAGCTTGGCCCTGTCCCAAGAGACCCAGTACTTC. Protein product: CASSLALSQETQYF.

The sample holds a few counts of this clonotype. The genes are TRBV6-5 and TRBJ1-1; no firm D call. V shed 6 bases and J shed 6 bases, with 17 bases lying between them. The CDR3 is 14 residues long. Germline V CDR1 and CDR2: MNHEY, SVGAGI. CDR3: CASRWTDGEAEAFF. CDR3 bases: TGTGCCAGCAGATGGACCGACGGGGAGGCTGAAGCTTTCTTT.

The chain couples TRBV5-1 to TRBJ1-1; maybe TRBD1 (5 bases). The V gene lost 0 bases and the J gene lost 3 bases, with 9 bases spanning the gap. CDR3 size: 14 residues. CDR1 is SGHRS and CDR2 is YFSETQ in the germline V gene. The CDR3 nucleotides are TGCGCCAGCAGCTTGGTGGGGGTGGACACTGAAGCTTTCTTT. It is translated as CASSLVGVDTEAFF.

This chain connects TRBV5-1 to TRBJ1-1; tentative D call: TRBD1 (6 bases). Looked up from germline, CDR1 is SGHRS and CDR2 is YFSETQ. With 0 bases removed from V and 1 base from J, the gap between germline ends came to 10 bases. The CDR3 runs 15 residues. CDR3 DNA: TGCGCCAGCAGCTTGGGGGACACCACGAACACTGAAGCTTTCTTT. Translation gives CASSLGDTTNTEAFF.

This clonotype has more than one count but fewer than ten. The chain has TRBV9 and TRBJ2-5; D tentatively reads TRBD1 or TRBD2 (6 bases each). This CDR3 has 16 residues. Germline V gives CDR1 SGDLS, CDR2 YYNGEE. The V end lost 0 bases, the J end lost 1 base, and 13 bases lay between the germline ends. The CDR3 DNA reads TGTGCCAGCAGCGTAGGATCCCGGGGGCCCCAAGAGACCCAGTACTTC. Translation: CASSVGSRGPQETQYF.

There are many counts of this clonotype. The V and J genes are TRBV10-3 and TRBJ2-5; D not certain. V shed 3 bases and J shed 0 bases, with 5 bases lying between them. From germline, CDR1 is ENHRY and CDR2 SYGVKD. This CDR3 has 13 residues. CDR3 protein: CAISEKYQETQYF. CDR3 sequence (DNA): TGTGCCATCAGTGAAAAGTACCAAGAGACCCAGTACTTC.

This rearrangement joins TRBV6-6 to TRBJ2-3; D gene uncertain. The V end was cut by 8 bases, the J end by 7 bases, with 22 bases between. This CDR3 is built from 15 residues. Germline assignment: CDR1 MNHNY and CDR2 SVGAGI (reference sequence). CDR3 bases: TGTGCCAGCTCCTACCGTGGGCGTACGAGCTATACGCAGTATTTT. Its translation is CASSYRGRTSYTQYF.

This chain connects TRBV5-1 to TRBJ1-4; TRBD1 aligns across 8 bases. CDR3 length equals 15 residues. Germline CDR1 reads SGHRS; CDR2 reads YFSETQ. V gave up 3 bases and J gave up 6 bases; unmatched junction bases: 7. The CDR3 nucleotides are TGCGCCAGCAGCTCCGGACAGGGCTCGGATGAAAAACTGTTTTTT. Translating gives CASSSGQGSDEKLFF.

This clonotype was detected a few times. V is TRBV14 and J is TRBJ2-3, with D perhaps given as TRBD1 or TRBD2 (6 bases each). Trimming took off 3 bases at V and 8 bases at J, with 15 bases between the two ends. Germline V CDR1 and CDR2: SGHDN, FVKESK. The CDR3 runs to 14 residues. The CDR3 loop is CASSQGHLLATQYF. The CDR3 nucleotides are TGTGCCAGCAGCCAGGGACACCTACTAGCTACGCAGTATTTT. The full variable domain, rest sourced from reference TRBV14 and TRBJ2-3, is EAGVTQFPSHSVIEKGQTVTLRCDPISGHDNLYWYRRVMGKEIKFLLHFVKESKQDESGMPNNRFLAERTGGTYSTLKVQPAELEDSGVYFCASSQGHLLATQYFGPGTRLTVL.

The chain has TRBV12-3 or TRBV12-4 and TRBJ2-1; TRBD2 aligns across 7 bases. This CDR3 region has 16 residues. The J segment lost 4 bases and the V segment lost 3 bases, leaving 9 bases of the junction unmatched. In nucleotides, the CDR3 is TGTGCCAGCAGTTTTATCGGGCGGGAGCCTTACAATGAGCAGTTCTTC. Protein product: CASSFIGREPYNEQFF.

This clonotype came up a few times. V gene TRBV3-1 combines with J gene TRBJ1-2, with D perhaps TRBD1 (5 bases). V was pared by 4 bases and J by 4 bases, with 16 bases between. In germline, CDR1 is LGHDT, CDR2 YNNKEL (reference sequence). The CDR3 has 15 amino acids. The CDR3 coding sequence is TGTGCCAGCAGCCCCCCGGGGCAGAATCTCTATGGCTACACCTTC. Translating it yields CASSPPGQNLYGYTF.

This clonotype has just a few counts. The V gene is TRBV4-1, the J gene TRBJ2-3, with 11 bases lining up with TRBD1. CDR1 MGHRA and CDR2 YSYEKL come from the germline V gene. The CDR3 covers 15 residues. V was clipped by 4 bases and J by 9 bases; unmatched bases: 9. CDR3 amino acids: CASSLGQGAVGTQYF. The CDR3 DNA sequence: TGCGCCAGCAGCCTTGGACAGGGGGCGGTAGGGACGCAGTATTTT.

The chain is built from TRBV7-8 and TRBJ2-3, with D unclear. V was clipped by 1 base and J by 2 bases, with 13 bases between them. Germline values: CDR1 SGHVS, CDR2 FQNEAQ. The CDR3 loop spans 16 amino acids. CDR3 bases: TGTGCCAGCAGCTTAGTGCAGGAATTCTTCACAGATACGCAGTATTTT. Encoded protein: CASSLVQEFFTDTQYF.

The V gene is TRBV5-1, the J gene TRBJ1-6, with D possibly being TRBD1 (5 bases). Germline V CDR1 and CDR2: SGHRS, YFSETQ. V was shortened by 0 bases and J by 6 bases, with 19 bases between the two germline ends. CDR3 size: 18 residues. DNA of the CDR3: TGCGCCAGCAGCTTGGGGGCAGGGAGAAGACTTGGTAATTCACCCCTCCACTTT. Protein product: CASSLGAGRRLGNSPLHF.

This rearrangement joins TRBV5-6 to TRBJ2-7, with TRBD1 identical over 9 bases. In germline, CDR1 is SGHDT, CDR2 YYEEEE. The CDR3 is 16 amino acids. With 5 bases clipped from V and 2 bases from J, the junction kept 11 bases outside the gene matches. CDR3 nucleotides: TGTGCCAGCAGTCACTCCGGGACAGGGTTTACCTACGAGCAGTACTTC. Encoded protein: CASSHSGTGFTYEQYF.

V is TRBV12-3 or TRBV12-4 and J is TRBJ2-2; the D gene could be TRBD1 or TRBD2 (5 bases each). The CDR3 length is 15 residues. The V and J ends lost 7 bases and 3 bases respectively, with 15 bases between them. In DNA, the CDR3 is TGTGCCAGCAATGTCGGGAAGGGGTACACCGGGGAGCTGTTTTTT. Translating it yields CASNVGKGYTGELFF.

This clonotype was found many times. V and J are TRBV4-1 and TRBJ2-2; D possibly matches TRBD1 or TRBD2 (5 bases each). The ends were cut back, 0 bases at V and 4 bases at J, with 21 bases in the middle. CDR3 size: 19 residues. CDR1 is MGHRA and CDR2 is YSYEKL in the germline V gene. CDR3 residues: CASSQDPAGTFSVTGELFF. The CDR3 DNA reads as TGCGCCAGCAGCCAAGATCCGGCCGGGACGTTTTCGGTCACCGGGGAGCTGTTTTTT.

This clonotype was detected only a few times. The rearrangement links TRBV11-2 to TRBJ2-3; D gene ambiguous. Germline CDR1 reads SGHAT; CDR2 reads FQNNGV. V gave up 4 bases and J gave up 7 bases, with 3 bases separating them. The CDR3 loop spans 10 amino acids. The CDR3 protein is CASSSNTQYF. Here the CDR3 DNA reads TGTGCCAGCAGCTCAAATACGCAGTATTTT.

This CDR3 reads CASSLGASPNEQFF. The DNA for the CDR3 is TGTGCCAGCAGTTTAGGTGCTAGCCCCAATGAGCAGTTCTTC. The gene calls are TRBV12-3 or TRBV12-4 and TRBJ2-1, with a possible D match to TRBD2 (5 bases). The CDR3 extends over 14 amino acids. Trimming cost V 1 base and J 6 bases, with 10 bases left between them.

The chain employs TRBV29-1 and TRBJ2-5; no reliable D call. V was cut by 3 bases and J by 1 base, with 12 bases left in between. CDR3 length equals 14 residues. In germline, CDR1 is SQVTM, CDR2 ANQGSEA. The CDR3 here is CSVDLAGFQETQYF. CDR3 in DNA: TGCAGCGTTGATCTGGCCGGGTTCCAAGAGACCCAGTACTTC.